These 15 T cell receptor beta chains originate from one sample sequenced in a study of T cell changes during pregnancy in multiple sclerosis. Libraries were prepared by immunoSEQ multiplex PCR; TCRdb keeps only in-frame clonotypes and omits some of them. The sample holds around 40,000 clones, more than 85% seen once. Specimen: CD4+ T cells from peripheral blood mononuclear cells, collected in the third trimester of pregnancy. The receptors stem from a female donor with multiple sclerosis, enrolled in a pregnancy study.

This chain connects TRBV19 to TRBJ1-3, with TRBD1 matching 11 bases. The germline gives CDR1 LNHDA, CDR2 SQIVND (reference sequence). J was trimmed by 0 bases and V by 4 bases; bases with no gene match: 5. The CDR3 is 17 amino acids. Here the CDR3 reads CASSRAGTGGSGNTIYF. The CDR3 DNA sequence: TGTGCCAGTAGTAGAGCCGGGACAGGGGGCTCTGGAAACACCATATATTTT. Drawing the rest from reference TRBV19 and TRBJ1-3, the complete variable domain is DGGITQSPKYLFRKEGQNVTLSCEQNLNHDAMYWYRQDPGQGLRLIYYSQIVNDFQKGDIAEGYSVSREKKESFPLTVTSAQKNPTAFYLCASSRAGTGGSGNTIYFGEGSWLTVV.

The chain uses TRBV11-2 and TRBJ1-2, with unresolved D. Trimming left V 4 bases short and J 6 bases short, with 15 bases between. Germline V CDR1 and CDR2: SGHAT, FQNNGV. The CDR3 spans 14 residues. CDR3 protein: CASSSAGISDGYTF. The CDR3 DNA follows: TGTGCCAGCAGCTCAGCCGGGATATCGGATGGCTACACCTTC.

CDR3 region: CASSRSGEGDTEAFF. The CDR3 nucleotides read TGCGCCAGCAGCCGATCAGGGGAAGGGGACACTGAAGCTTTCTTT. This chain uses TRBV5-1 with TRBJ1-1, with D perhaps matching TRBD1 (6 bases). Trimming left V 4 bases short and J 3 bases short, with 16 bases between. The germline V gene encodes CDR1 SGHRS and CDR2 YFSETQ. The CDR3 extends over 15 amino acids.

The J gene is TRBJ1-2, the V gene TRBV6-5; 9 positions agree with TRBD1. The ends lost 6 bases at V and 7 bases at J; junction bases unmatched: 6. CDR1 is MNHEY, CDR2 SVGAGI, per germline. CDR3 size: 13 residues. This chain's CDR3 is CASSLTGGFGYTF. DNA for the CDR3: TGTGCCAGCAGCCTGACAGGGGGTTTTGGCTACACCTTC.

This sequence joins TRBV19 and TRBJ2-2; D possibly corresponds to TRBD1 (6 bases). The germline V and J ends were trimmed by 1 base and 6 bases, with 15 bases remaining between them. The CDR3 length is 16 residues. Germline CDR1 and CDR2: LNHDA and SQIVND (reference sequence). The CDR3 region is CASSIAQGLAAGELFF. CDR3 DNA sequence: TGTGCCAGTAGTATAGCACAGGGTCTGGCCGCCGGGGAGCTGTTTTTT.

The CDR3 loop reads CASSLYHSFTGELFF. CDR3 DNA sequence: TGTGCCAGCAGCTTATACCACAGCTTTACCGGGGAGCTGTTTTTT. This rearrangement joins TRBV7-2 to TRBJ2-2; the D is unclear. This CDR3 contains 15 residues. CDR1 and CDR2 from the germline V gene are SGHTA and FQGNSA. Trimming took off 2 bases at V and 5 bases at J, with 12 bases between the two ends. The entire variable domain, with the rest obtained from reference TRBV7-2 and TRBJ2-2, is as follows: GAGVSQSPSNKVTEKGKDVELRCDPISGHTALYWYRQSLGQGLEFLIYFQGNSAPDKSGLPSDRFSAERTGGSVSTLTIQRTQQEDSAVYLCASSLYHSFTGELFFGEGSRLTVL.

The chain uses TRBV19 and TRBJ2-7; 8 bases line up with TRBD1. J was trimmed by 5 bases and V by 3 bases; bases with no gene match: 6. The CDR3 loop spans 14 amino acids. The germline V gene encodes CDR1 LNHDA and CDR2 SQIVND (reference sequence). The CDR3 sequence is CASSISVRGHEQYF. The CDR3 DNA follows: TGTGCCAGTAGTATTAGCGTCAGGGGGCACGAGCAGTACTTC.

V gene TRBV28 combines with J gene TRBJ2-2; no clear D. The CDR3 covers 13 residues. The V gene lost 10 bases and the J gene lost 0 bases, with 9 bases spanning the gap. Germline CDR1 and CDR2: MDHEN and SYDVKM. CDR3 sequence: CATRSTNTGELFF. The CDR3 DNA sequence: TGTGCCACCAGAAGCACGAACACCGGGGAGCTGTTTTTT. The whole variable domain, filled in from reference TRBV28 and TRBJ2-2, reads DVKVTQSSRYLVKRTGEKVFLECVQDMDHENMFWYRQDPGLGLRLIYFSYDVKMKEKGDIPEGYSVSREKKERFSLILESASTNQTSMYLCATRSTNTGELFFGEGSRLTVL.

V usage is TRBV19 and J usage is TRBJ1-4; D not resolved. Per the germline V gene, CDR1 is LNHDA and CDR2 is SQIVND (reference sequence). The CDR3 consists of 14 residues. V lost 2 bases to trimming and J lost 2 bases, with 6 bases between them. The CDR3 DNA reads TGTGCCAGTAGTATAACACCTACTAATGAAAAACTGTTTTTT. Translating it yields CASSITPTNEKLFF.

The chain combines TRBV5-1 with TRBJ2-7; a weak D match, TRBD1 (5 bases). This CDR3 contains 13 residues. The germline V gene has CDR1 SGHRS and CDR2 YFSETQ. The germline V and J ends were trimmed by 1 base and 5 bases, with 10 bases remaining between them. In DNA, the CDR3 is TGCGCCAGCAGCTTGTCAGGGCCCCACGAGCAGTACTTC. Translated: CASSLSGPHEQYF.

The chain has TRBV15 and TRBJ2-5; 7 bases are a match to TRBD1. CDR1 is LNHNV and CDR2 is YYDKDF in the germline V gene (reference sequence). The CDR3 loop spans 15 amino acids. Germline trimming cut 9 bases from V and 1 base from J; bases unmatched to any gene: 11. As DNA, the CDR3 is TGTGCCACTAAGGTCACAGGGGCATTCCAAGAGACCCAGTACTTC. Amino acid sequence: CATKVTGAFQETQYF.

The V and J genes are TRBV19 and TRBJ2-2, with 7 bases lining up with TRBD1. J gave up 3 bases and V 6 bases, and 4 bases lay outside the gene matches. This CDR3 has 14 amino acids. CDR1 LNHDA and CDR2 SQIVND come from the germline V gene (reference sequence). CDR3 sequence reads: CASRLTGYTGELFF. The CDR3 DNA follows: TGTGCCAGTAGGCTGACAGGGTACACCGGGGAGCTGTTTTTT.

The chain uses TRBV11-2 and TRBJ1-1, with 7 bases identical to TRBD1. With V trimmed by 5 bases and J by 8 bases, 11 bases remained unmatched. From germline, CDR1 is SGHAT and CDR2 FQNNGV. The CDR3 runs to 14 residues. This CDR3 is CASSRWARQGEAFF. The CDR3 coding sequence is TGTGCCAGCAGCCGATGGGCGCGACAGGGAGAAGCTTTCTTT.

The CDR3 here is CASSESSRSPYEQYF. DNA of the CDR3: TGCGCCAGCAGTGAGTCAAGTCGGAGTCCCTACGAGCAGTACTTC. The rearrangement uses TRBV10-2 and TRBJ2-7; D gene ambiguous. Germline CDR1 is WSHSY and CDR2 is SAAADI. The CDR3 extends over 15 amino acids. V was cut by 0 bases and J by 2 bases, with 11 bases left in between.

The chain links TRBV9 to TRBJ1-2; unclear D gene. Germline V CDR1 and CDR2: SGDLS, YYNGEE. Trimming left V 3 bases short and J 8 bases short, with 35 bases between. The CDR3 is 20 residues long. CDR3 loop: CASSATGGSPTWINFVGYTF. The CDR3 DNA follows: TGTGCCAGCAGCGCCACGGGAGGGTCCCCCACTTGGATTAACTTCGTAGGCTACACCTTC.